The clone carrying this T cell receptor beta chain has just one count. This sample is part of a study of metastatic and nonmetastatic thyroid tumors. Nobody among the patients had been given any treatment before thyroid surgery. With MiXCR, TCRdb reprocessed the PCR reads. The sample includes over 15,000 clones, 33% of them seen just once. The sample was tumor tissue. The sequence came from a male donor with papillary thyroid cancer or a benign thyroid nodule (not recorded which). Some clones in this sample may be carry-over from other donors' samples.

CDR3 protein: CASSLYRRISNQPQHF. The CDR3, as DNA: TGCGCCAGCAGCTTGTACCGGAGGATAAGCAATCAGCCCCAGCATTTT. The chain combines TRBV5-1 with TRBJ1-5; D gene ambiguous. V shed 1 base and J shed 1 base, with 12 bases lying between them. This CDR3 spans 16 amino acids. CDR1 and CDR2 from the germline V gene are SGHRS and YFSETQ.